What follows is one T cell receptor (beta chain) and its context. No antigen is known for it. TCRalpha and TCRbeta libraries used 5'RACE with constant-segment primers and UMIs. MiXCR, applied by TCRdb to the 5' RACE reads, yields one record per CDR3 protein. This repertoire shows 540,000 or so distinct CDR3 sequences, approximately 20% found once; its top ten account for 9.5% to 15%. This CDR3 has 13 residues. CDR1 is MNHEY, CDR2 SVGAGI, per germline. Germline trimming cut 0 bases from V and 17 bases from J; bases unmatched to any gene: 7. These data are taken from a study of T-cell memory formation after mild COVID-19. The study, taken as a whole, reports: The study found contracting CD4+ clones mainly in CM and EM and contracting CD8+ clones in EMRA.

The clonotype was recovered from an adult woman who had mild COVID-19 (a few samples of this study predate the infection). Cell type and time point are not known. The chain joins TRBV6-5 to TRBJ1-6, with 7 positions matching TRBD1. Sequenced input: PBMCs or a T cell subset sorted from them (not recorded which). The CDR3 coding sequence is TGTGCCAGCAGTTACTCGGGACAGAGCCCTATCCACTTT. Translating gives CASSYSGQSPIHF.